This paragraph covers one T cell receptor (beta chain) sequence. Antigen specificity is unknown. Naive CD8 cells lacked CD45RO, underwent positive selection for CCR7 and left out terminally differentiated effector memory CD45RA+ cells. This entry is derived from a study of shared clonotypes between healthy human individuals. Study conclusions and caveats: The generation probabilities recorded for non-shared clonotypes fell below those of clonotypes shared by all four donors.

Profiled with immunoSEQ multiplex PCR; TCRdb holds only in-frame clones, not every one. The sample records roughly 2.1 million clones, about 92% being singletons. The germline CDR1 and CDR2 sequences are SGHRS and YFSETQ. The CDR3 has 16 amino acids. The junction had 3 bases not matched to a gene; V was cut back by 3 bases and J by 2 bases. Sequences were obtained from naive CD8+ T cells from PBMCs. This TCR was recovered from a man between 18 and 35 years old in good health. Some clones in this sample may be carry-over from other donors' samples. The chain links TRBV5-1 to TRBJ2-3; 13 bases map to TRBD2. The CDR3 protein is CASSWGTSGDTDTQYF. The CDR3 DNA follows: TGCGCCAGCAGCTGGGGGACTAGCGGGGACACAGATACGCAGTATTTT.